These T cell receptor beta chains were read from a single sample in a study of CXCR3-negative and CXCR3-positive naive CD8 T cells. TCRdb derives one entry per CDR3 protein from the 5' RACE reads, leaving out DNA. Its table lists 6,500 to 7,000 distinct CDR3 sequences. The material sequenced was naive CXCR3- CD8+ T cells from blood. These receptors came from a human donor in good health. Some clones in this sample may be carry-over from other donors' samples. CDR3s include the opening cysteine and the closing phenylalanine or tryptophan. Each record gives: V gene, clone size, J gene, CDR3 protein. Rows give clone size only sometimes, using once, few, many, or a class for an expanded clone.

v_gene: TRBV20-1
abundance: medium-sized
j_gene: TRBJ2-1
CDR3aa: CSAPGWDRGYNEQFF

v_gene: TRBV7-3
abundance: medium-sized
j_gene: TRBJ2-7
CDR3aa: CASSAGTANEQYF

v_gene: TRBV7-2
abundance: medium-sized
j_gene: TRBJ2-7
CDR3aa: CASSSLAGVYEQYF

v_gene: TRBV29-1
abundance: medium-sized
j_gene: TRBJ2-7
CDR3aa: CSVIQPILDEQYF

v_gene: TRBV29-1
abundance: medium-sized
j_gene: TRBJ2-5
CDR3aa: CSVDSREEGDMQETQYF

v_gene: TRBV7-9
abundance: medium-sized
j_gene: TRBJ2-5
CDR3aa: CASSLVAAKETQYF

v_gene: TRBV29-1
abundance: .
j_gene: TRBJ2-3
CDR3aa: CSVEVESGTDTQYF

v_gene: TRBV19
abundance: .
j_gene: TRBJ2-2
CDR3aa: CASTSTVPTGELFF

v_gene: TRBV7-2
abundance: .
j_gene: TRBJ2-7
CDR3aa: CASSPHPHQAQEHYEQYF

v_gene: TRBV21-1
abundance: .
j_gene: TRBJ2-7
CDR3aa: CASSKGRDSYEQYF

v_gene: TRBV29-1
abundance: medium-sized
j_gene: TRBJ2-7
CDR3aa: CSVEEGTLTSYEQYF

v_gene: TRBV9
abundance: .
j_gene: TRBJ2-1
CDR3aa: CASSPPSSSYNEQFF

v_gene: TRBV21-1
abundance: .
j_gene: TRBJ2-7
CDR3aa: CASRGVAGDQNLRNLTYEQYF